Reported below is one T cell receptor beta chain. Its antigen is still unknown. Sequencing was performed with immunoSEQ multiplex PCR; in TCRdb, only in-frame clones are kept and a portion is missing. The sample holds about 50,000 clones; about nine tenths are singletons and the top ten take approximately 0.97%. These data originate in a study of OX40 agonist ivuxolimab in advanced cancers. On the study more broadly: The dose-escalation cohort was roughly 83% male, with a mean age of around 60 years, ranging roughly 23 to 90. Patients achieving partial responses numbered three: one hepatocellular carcinoma case and two cutaneous melanoma cases. Notes on the study in general: Certain nonresponders likewise exhibited a low normalized T-cell clonal expansion.

Sample: CD4+ or CD8+ T cells sorted from blood, taken in a trial of the OX40 agonist ivuxolimab. The source of this sequence is an adult with an advanced solid tumor such as melanoma, head and neck, liver or kidney cancer.

The CDR3 DNA reads as TGTGCCAGCAGTGGTGATAGCGGAGAGCAGTACTTC. It translates to CASSGDSGEQYF. The chain is built from TRBV2 and TRBJ2-7; D possibly corresponds to TRBD2 (6 bases). V gave up 4 bases and J gave up 7 bases, with 11 bases separating them. CDR1 is SNHLY and CDR2 is FYNNEI in the germline V gene. The CDR3 spans 12 residues.